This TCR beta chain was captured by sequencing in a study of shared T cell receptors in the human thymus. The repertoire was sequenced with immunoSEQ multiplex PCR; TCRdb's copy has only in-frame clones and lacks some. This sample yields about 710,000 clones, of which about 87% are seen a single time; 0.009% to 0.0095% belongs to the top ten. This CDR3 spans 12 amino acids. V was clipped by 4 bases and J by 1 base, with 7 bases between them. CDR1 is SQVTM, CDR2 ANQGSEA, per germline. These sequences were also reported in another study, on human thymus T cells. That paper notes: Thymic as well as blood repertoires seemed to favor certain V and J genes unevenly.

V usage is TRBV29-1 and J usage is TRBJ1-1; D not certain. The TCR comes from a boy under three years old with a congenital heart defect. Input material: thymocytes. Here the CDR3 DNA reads TGCAGCGTTGTGGGCAAGAACACTGAAGCTTTCTTT. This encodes CSVVGKNTEAFF.